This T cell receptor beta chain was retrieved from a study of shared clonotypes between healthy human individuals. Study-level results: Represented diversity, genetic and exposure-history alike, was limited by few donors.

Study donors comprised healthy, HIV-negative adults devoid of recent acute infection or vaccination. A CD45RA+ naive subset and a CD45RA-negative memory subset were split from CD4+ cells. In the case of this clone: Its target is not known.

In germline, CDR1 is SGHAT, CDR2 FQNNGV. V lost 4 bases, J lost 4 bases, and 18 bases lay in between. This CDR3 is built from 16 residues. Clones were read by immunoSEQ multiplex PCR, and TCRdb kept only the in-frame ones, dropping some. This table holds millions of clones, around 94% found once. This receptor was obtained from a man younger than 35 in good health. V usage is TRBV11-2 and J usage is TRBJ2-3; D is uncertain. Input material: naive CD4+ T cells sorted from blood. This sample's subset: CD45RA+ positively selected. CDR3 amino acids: CASSYNLNRISDTQYF. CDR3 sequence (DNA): TGTGCCAGCAGCTACAACCTTAACCGCATCTCAGATACGCAGTATTTT.